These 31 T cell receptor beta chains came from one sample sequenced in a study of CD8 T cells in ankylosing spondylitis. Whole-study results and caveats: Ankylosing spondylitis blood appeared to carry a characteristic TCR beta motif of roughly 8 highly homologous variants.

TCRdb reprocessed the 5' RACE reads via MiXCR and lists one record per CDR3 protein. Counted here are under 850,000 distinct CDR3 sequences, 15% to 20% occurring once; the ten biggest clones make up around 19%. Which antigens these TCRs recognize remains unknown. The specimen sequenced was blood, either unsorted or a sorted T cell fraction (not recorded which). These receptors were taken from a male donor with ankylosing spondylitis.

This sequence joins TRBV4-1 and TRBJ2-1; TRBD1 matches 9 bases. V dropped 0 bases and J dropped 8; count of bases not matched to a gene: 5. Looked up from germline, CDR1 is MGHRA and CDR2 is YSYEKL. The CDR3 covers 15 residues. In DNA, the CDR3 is TGCGCCAGCAGCCAAGAGGACAGGGGCGGAGATGAGCAGTTCTTC. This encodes CASSQEDRGGDEQFF.

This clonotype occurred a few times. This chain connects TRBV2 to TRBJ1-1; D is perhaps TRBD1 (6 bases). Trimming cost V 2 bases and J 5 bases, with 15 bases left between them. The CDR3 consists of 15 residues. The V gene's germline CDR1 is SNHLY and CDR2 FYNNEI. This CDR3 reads CASSELQGRRTEAFF. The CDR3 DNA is TGTGCCAGCAGTGAACTACAGGGAAGAAGGACTGAAGCTTTCTTT.

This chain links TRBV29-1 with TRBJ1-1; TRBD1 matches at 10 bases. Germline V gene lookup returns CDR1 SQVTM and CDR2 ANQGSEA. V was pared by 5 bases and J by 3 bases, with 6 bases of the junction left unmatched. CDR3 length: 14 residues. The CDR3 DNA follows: TGCAGCGTTCCTTCCGGGACAGGGGACACTGAAGCTTTCTTT. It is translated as CSVPSGTGDTEAFF.

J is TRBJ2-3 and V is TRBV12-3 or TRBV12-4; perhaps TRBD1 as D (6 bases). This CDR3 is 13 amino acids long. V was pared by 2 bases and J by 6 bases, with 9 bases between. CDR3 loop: CASSLWGPDTQYF. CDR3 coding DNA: TGTGCCAGCAGTTTATGGGGGCCGGATACGCAGTATTTT.

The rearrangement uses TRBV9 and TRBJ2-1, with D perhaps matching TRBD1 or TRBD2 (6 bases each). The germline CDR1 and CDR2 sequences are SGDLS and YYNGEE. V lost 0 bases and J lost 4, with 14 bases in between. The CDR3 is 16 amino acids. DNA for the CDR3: TGTGCCAGCAGCGTAGTAGAGGCGGGGACATACAATGAGCAGTTCTTC. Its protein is CASSVVEAGTYNEQFF.

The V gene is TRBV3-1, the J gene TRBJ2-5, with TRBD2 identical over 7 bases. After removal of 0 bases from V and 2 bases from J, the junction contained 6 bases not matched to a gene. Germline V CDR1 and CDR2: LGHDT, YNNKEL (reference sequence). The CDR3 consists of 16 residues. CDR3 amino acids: CASSQDASGRQETQYF. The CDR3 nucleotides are TGTGCCAGCAGCCAAGATGCTAGCGGAAGACAAGAGACCCAGTACTTC.

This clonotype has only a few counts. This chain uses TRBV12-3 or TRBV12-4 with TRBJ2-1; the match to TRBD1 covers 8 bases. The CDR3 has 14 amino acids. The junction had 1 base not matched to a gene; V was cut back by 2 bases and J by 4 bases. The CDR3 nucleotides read TGTGCCAGCAGTTTATGGGACAGGTACAATGAGCAGTTCTTC. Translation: CASSLWDRYNEQFF.

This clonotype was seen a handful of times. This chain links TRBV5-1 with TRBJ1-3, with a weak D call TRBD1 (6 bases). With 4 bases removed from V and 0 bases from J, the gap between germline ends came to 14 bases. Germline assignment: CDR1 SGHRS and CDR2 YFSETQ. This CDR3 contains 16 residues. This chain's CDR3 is CASSHQLQGSGNTIYF. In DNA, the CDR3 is TGCGCCAGCAGCCATCAACTACAGGGCTCTGGAAACACCATATATTTT.

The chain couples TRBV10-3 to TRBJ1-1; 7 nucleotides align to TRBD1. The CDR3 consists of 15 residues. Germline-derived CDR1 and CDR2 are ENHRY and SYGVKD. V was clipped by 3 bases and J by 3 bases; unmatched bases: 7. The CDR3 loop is CAISESDRAHTEAFF. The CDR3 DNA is TGTGCCATCAGTGAATCCGACAGGGCCCACACTGAAGCTTTCTTT.

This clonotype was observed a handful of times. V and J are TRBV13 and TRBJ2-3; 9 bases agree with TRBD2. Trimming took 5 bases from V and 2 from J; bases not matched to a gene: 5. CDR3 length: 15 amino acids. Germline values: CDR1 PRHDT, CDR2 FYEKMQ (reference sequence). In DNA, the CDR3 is TGTGCCAGCAGCAGCCAGGGACTAGCCACAGATACGCAGTATTTT. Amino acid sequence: CASSSQGLATDTQYF.

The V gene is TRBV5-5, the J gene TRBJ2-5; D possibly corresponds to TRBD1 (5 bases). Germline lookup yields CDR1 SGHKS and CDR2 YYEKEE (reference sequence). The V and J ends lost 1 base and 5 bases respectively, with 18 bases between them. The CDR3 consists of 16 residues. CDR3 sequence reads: CASSLIGGAGFETQYF. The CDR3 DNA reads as TGTGCCAGCAGCTTGATTGGTGGGGCCGGATTCGAGACCCAGTACTTC.

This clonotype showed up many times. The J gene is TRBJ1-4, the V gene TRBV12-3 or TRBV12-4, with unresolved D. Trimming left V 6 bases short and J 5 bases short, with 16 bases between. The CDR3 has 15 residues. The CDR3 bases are TGTGCCAGCAGCCTCCGGAGGACGGCGAATGAAAAACTGTTTTTT. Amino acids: CASSLRRTANEKLFF.

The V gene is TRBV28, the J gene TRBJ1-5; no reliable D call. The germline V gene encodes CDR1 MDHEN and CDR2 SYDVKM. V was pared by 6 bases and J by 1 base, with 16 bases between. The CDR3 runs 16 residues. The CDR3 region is CASRHTGPASNQPQHF. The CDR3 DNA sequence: TGTGCCAGCAGACATACCGGGCCAGCCAGCAATCAGCCCCAGCATTTT.

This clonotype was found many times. The CDR3 nucleotides read TGTGCCAGCAGCTCGCGGGGGGGCGAGACCCAGTACTTC. Its protein product is CASSSRGGETQYF. This chain joins TRBV12-3 or TRBV12-4 and TRBJ2-5, with 9 bases lining up with TRBD2. The ends lost 6 bases at V and 5 bases at J; junction bases unmatched: 4. The CDR3 spans 13 residues.

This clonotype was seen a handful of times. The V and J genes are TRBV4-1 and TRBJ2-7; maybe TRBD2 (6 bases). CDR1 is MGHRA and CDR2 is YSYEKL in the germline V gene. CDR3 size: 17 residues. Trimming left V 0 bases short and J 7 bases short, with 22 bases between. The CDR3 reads CASSQEGVRGPLREQYF. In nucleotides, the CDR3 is TGCGCCAGCAGCCAAGAAGGGGTGCGGGGCCCATTGAGAGAGCAGTACTTC.

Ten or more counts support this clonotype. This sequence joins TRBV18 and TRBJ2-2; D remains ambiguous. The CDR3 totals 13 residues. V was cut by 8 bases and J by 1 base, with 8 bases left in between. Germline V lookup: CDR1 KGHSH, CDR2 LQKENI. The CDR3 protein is CASSPQNTGELFF. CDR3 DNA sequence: TGTGCCAGCAGCCCCCAGAACACCGGGGAGCTGTTTTTT.

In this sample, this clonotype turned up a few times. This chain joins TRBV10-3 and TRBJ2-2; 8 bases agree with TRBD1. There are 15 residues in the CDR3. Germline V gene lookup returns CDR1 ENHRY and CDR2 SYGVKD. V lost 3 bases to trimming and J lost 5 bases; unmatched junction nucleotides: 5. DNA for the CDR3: TGTGCCATCAGTGACCGGGACAGGTCAACCGGGGAGCTGTTTTTT. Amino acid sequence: CAISDRDRSTGELFF.

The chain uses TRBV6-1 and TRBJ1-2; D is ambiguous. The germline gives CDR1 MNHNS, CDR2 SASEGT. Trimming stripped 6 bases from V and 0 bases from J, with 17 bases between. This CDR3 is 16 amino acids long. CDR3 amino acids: CASSPWVRSANYGYTF. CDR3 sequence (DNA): TGTGCCAGCAGCCCCTGGGTCCGCTCCGCTAACTATGGCTACACCTTC.

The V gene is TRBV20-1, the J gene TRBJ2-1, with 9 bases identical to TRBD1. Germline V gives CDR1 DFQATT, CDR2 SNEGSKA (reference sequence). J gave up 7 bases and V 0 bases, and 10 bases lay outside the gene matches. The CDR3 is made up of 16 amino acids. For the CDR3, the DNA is TGCAGTGCTAGAGACCTAGGACAGGGGACGTTTAATGAGCAGTTCTTC. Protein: CSARDLGQGTFNEQFF.

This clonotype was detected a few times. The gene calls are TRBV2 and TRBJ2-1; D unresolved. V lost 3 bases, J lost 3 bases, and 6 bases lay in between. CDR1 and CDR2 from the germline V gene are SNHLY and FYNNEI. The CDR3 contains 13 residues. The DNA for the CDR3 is TGTGCCAGCAGTGATTTAGACTACAATGAGCAGTTCTTC. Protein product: CASSDLDYNEQFF.

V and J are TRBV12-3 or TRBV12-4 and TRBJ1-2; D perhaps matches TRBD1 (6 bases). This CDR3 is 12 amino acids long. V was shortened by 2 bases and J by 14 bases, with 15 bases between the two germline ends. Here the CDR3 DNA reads TGTGCCAGCAGTTTATCACGACAGGTTAAAACCTTC. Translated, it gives CASSLSRQVKTF.

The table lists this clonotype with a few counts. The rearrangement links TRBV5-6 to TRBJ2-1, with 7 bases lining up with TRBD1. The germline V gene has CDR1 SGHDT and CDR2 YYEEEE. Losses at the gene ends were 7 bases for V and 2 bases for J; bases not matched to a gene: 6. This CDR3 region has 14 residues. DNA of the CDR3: TGTGCCAGCCGGGACAGCGTTACCTACAATGAGCAGTTCTTC. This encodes CASRDSVTYNEQFF.

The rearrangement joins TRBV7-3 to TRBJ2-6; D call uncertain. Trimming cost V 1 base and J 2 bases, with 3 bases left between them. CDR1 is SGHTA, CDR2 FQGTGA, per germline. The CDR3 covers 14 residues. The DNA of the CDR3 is TGTGCCAGCAGCTTAAAGCCTGGGGCCAACGTCCTGACTTTC. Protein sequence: CASSLKPGANVLTF. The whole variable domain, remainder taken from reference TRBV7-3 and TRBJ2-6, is GAGVSQTPSNKVTEKGKYVELRCDPISGHTALYWYRQSLGQGPEFLIYFQGTGAADDSGLPNDRFFAVRPEGSVSTLKIQRTERGDSAVYLCASSLKPGANVLTFGAGSRLTVL.

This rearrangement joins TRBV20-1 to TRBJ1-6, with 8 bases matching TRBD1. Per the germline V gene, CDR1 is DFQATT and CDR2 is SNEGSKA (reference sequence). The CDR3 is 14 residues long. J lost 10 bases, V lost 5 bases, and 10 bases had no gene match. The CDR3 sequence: CSAGGQGPGSPLHF. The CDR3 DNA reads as TGCAGTGCTGGAGGACAGGGACCGGGCTCACCCCTCCACTTT.

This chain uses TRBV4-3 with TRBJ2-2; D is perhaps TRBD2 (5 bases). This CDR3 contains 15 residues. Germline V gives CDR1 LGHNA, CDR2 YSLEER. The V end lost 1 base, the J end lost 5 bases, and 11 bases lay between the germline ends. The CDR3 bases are TGCGCCAGCAGCCAAGGTTATACTAGGACCGGGGAGCTGTTTTTT. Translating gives CASSQGYTRTGELFF.

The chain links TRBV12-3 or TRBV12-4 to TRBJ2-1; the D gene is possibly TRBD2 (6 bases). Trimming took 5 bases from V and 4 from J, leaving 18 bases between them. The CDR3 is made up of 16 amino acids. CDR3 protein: CASSPTRDRLYNEQFF. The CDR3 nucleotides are TGTGCCAGCAGTCCGACTAGAGATCGTTTGTACAATGAGCAGTTCTTC.

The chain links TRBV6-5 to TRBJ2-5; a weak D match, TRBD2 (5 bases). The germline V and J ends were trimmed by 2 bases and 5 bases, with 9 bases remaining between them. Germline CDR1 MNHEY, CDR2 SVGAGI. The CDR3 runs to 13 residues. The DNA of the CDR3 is TGTGCCAGCAGTTACGGGTCTAGCGAGACCCAGTACTTC. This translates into CASSYGSSETQYF.

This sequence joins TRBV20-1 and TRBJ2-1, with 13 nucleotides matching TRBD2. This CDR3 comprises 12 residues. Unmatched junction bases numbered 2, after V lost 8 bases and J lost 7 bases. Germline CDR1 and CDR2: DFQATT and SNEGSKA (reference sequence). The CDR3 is CSTGLAGNEQFF. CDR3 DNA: TGCAGTACGGGACTAGCGGGAAATGAGCAGTTCTTC.

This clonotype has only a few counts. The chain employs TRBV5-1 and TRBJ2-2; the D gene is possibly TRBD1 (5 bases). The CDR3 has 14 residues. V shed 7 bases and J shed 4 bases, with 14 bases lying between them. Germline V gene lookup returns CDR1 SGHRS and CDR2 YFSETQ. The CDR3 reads CASGSGPFTGELFF. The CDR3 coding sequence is TGCGCCAGCGGCTCAGGGCCCTTCACCGGGGAGCTGTTTTTT.

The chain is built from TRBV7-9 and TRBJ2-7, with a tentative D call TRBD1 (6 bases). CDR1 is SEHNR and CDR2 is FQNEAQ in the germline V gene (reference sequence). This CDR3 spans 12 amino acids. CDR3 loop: CATRGNVYEQYF. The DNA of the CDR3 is TGTGCAACCAGGGGTAACGTCTACGAGCAGTACTTC. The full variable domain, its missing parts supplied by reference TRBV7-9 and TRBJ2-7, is DTGVSQNPRHKITKRGQNVTFRCDPISEHNRLYWYRQTLGQGPEFLTYFQNEAQLEKSRLLSDRFSAERPKGSFSTLEIQRTEQGDSAMYLCATRGNVYEQYFGPGTRLTVT.

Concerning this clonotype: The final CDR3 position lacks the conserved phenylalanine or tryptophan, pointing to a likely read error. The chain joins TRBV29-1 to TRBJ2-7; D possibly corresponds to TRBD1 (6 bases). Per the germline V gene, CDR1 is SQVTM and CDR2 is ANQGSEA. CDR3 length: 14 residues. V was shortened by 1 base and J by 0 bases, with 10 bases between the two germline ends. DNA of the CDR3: TGCAGCGTTGAAGGAGGGGGAAGCTCCTACGAGCAGTACCTC. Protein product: CSVEGGGSSYEQYL.